Listed below are T cell receptor beta chains from one sample, sequenced in a study of blood T cell repertoires in COVID-19. Assay: immunoSEQ multiplex PCR; the TCRdb copy retains only in-frame clones and omits some. This sample has hundreds of thousands of clones, with around 90% found just once. The sequenced sample was PBMCs or T cells enriched from blood (not recorded which). The receptors were sampled from a man aged 55 to 70 who had recovered from COVID-19. The CDR3 runs from the conserved cysteine through the conserved F or W. D genes are given only for firm matches. A row's size may be missing; if present it is once, few, many or a size class.

J gene | D gene | V gene | clone size | CDR3 protein | CDR3 DNA
TRBJ2-2 | TRBD1 | TRBV19 | few | CASSRDRAGPGELFF | TGTGCCAGTAGTAGGGACAGGGCCGGCCCCGGGGAGCTGTTTTTT
TRBJ1-1 | . | TRBV5-1 | . | CASSYLPGDTEAFF | TGCGCCAGCAGCTACCTCCCGGGAGACACTGAAGCTTTCTTT
TRBJ2-1 | . | TRBV2 | . | CASRTQGSVDNEQFF | TGTGCCAGCAGGACTCAGGGTTCTGTCGACAATGAGCAGTTCTTC
TRBJ2-3 | TRBD2 | TRBV2 | . | CANSLIPGLSTDTQYF | TGTGCCAATTCTCTGATTCCGGGACTAAGCACAGATACGCAGTATTTT
TRBJ1-1 | . | TRBV3-1/TRBV3-2 | . | CASSQVQGYTEAFF | TGTGCCAGCAGCCAAGTACAGGGATACACTGAAGCTTTCTTT
TRBJ2-3 | TRBD2 | TRBV7-2 | . | CASSFTGTNAGDTQYF | TGTGCCAGCAGCTTTACCGGGACTAACGCAGGGGATACGCAGTATTTT
TRBJ2-5 | . | TRBV29-1 | once | CSVERGGRETQYF | TGCAGCGTTGAAAGGGGGGGCAGGGAGACCCAGTACTTC
TRBJ2-5 | TRBD2 | TRBV5-1 | . | CASSFGQSSGRDETQYF | TGCGCCAGCAGCTTCGGACAGTCAAGCGGGAGGGACGAGACCCAGTACTTC
TRBJ1-1 | TRBD1 | TRBV28 | . | CASSPGQGGTEAFF | TGTGCCAGCAGTCCCGGACAGGGCGGCACTGAAGCTTTCTTT
TRBJ2-1 | TRBD2 | TRBV28 | . | CASGLAELYNEQFF | TGTGCCAGCGGACTAGCGGAGCTCTACAATGAGCAGTTCTTC
TRBJ1-5 | TRBD1 | TRBV24-1 | . | CATSEGTGEEGQPQHF | TGTGCCACCAGTGAGGGGACAGGGGAAGAGGGTCAGCCCCAGCATTTT
TRBJ1-1 | . | TRBV19 | . | CASSSGGERTEAFF | TGTGCCAGTAGTTCGGGGGGCGAAAGGACTGAAGCTTTCTTT
TRBJ1-5 | TRBD1 | TRBV28 | once | CASRLTGANNQPQHF | TGTGCCAGCAGACTCACAGGGGCGAACAATCAGCCCCAGCATTTT
TRBJ1-1 | . | TRBV18 | . | CASSPGGGFNTEAFF | TGTGCCAGCTCACCAGGGGGGGGGTTCAACACTGAAGCTTTCTTT
TRBJ2-7 | . | TRBV24-1 | few | CATSGPSKTGYHEQYF | TGTGCCACCAGTGGCCCCTCTAAGACAGGATACCACGAGCAGTACTTC
TRBJ2-1 | . | TRBV6-5 | few | CASSYKQPNNEQFF | TGTGCCAGCAGTTACAAACAGCCTAACAATGAGCAGTTCTTC
TRBJ1-6 | . | TRBV7-2 | few | CASSLYAGGYNSPLHF | TGTGCCAGCAGCTTATATGCGGGGGGCTATAATTCACCCCTCCACTTT
TRBJ1-1 | TRBD1 | TRBV5-1 | . | CASSPRTGAMNTEAFF | TGCGCCAGCAGCCCCCGGACAGGGGCCATGAACACTGAAGCTTTCTTT
TRBJ1-5 | . | TRBV6-2/TRBV6-3 | few | CASSRQVGRNQPQHF | TGTGCCAGCAGTCGACAGGTTGGGCGCAATCAGCCCCAGCATTTT
TRBJ1-2 | . | TRBV6-5 | . | CASSYSQGLQYGYTF | TGTGCCAGCAGTTACTCACAGGGCCTTCAATATGGCTACACCTTC
TRBJ1-1 | TRBD1 | TRBV6-5 | once | CASSYDRAGEAFF | TGTGCCAGCAGTTACGACAGGGCTGGTGAAGCTTTCTTT
TRBJ2-1 | TRBD2 | TRBV7-2 | . | CASEIAGGLYNEQFF | TGTGCCAGCGAAATAGCGGGAGGACTGTACAATGAGCAGTTCTTC
TRBJ2-1 | . | TRBV3-1/TRBV3-2 | . | CASSLNPSSGYYNEQFF | TGTGCCAGCAGCCTCAACCCTAGCAGTGGGTACTACAATGAGCAGTTCTTC
TRBJ2-7 | TRBD2 | TRBV6-5 | . | CASGLSGRAVYEQYF | TGTGCCAGCGGGCTTAGCGGGAGGGCCGTCTACGAGCAGTACTTC
TRBJ2-3 | . | TRBV7-2 | . | CASREGGATDTQYF | TGTGCCAGCAGGGAAGGAGGGGCAACAGATACGCAGTATTTT
TRBJ1-2 | . | TRBV11-2 | . | CASSREGAPSGYTF | TGTGCCAGCAGCCGAGAAGGGGCACCTAGTGGCTACACCTTC
TRBJ2-3 | TRBD2 | TRBV2 | . | CASRGRLTDTQYF | TGTGCCAGTCGCGGGAGGCTCACAGATACGCAGTATTTT
TRBJ2-7 | . | TRBV7-2 | few | CASSLVAGYEQYF | TGTGCCAGCAGCTTAGTGGCGGGGTACGAGCAGTACTTC
TRBJ2-7 | TRBD1 | TRBV28 | . | CASRLQGADEQYF | TGTGCCAGCCGCCTACAGGGGGCAGACGAGCAGTACTTC
TRBJ2-7 | . | TRBV19 | . | CASSLGGHSYEQYF | TGTGCCAGTAGTCTTGGCGGACACTCCTACGAGCAGTACTTC
TRBJ2-5 | TRBD1 | TRBV29-1 | . | CSVGNRGRQETQYF | TGCAGCGTGGGTAACAGGGGTAGGCAAGAGACCCAGTACTTC
TRBJ2-7 | TRBD2 | TRBV5-1 | . | CASTTSGATYEQYF | TGCGCCAGCACTACTAGCGGGGCTACCTACGAGCAGTACTTC
TRBJ2-7 | . | TRBV18 | . | CASSPTVQGFEQYF | TGTGCCAGCTCACCGACGGTCCAGGGATTCGAGCAGTACTTC
TRBJ2-1 | . | TRBV21-1 | . | CASSKASLAGGGNNEQFF | TGTGCCAGCAGCAAAGCGTCGTTAGCGGGAGGGGGAAACAATGAGCAGTTCTTC
TRBJ2-7 | . | TRBV28 | . | CASSSSREQYF | TGTGCCAGCAGTTCCTCGAGGGAGCAGTACTTC
TRBJ1-1 | . | TRBV18 | . | CASSPREGNTEAFF | TGTGCCAGCTCACCGCGGGAAGGGAACACTGAAGCTTTCTTT
TRBJ1-4 | TRBD1 | TRBV3-1/TRBV3-2 | . | CASSPGTGERKKLFF | TGTGCCAGCAGCCCAGGGACAGGGGAACGTAAAAAACTGTTTTTT
TRBJ1-2 | TRBD1 | TRBV15 | . | CATSRVKGAPPRGYTF | TGTGCCACCAGCAGAGTAAAGGGGGCGCCCCCTCGAGGCTACACCTTC
TRBJ2-7 | TRBD2 | TRBV7-2 | . | CASSLVPGGTYEQYF | TGTGCCAGCAGCTTAGTTCCGGGAGGGACCTACGAGCAGTACTTC
TRBJ1-2 | TRBD1 | TRBV6-2/TRBV6-3 | . | CASSPLTGNYGYTF | TGTGCCAGCAGCCCCCTGACAGGGAATTATGGCTACACCTTC
TRBJ2-1 | . | TRBV6-1 | once | CASSERHYRNEQFF | TGTGCCAGCAGTGAGCGCCACTACCGGAATGAGCAGTTCTTC